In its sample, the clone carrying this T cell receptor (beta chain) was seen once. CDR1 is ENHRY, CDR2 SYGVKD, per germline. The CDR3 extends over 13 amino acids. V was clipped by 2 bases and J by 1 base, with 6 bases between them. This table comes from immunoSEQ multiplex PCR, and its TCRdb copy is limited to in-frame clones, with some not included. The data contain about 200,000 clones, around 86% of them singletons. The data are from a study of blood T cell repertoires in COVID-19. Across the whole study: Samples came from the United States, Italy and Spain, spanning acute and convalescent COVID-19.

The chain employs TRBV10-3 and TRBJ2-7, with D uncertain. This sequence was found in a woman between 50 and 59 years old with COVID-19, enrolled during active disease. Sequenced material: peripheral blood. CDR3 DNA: TGTGCCATCAGTGAGGCCAGATCCTACGAGCAGTACGTC. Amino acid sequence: CAISEARSYEQYV.